A selection of T cell receptor beta chains follows, all from one sample in a study of glioma-infiltrating T cells after dendritic cell vaccination. The data were produced by immunoSEQ multiplex PCR, yet TCRdb's version contains in-frame clones alone and is incomplete. The sample shows roughly 85,000 clones, about 85% of them seen only once. The source was blood, collected after dendritic cell vaccination. The receptors derive from a human donor with glioblastoma. CDR3s include the opening cysteine and the closing phenylalanine or tryptophan. Each record gives: D gene, V gene, clone size, J gene, CDR3 DNA, CDR3 protein. D genes are given only for firm matches. Part of the rows lack a size; the others show once, few, many or a class for expanded clones.

TRBD1	TRBV29-1	-	TRBJ2-2	TGCAGCGCCGGACCGGGGACAGGGACTTTTTTACAGAACACCGGGGAGCTGTTTTTT	CSAGPGTGTFLQNTGELFF
TRBD2	TRBV4-2	-	TRBJ2-1	TGTGCCAGCAGCCAGGAGAACGGGGGGGGCGCGCACAATGAGCAGTTCTTC	CASSQENGGGAHNEQFF
-	TRBV7-8	-	TRBJ1-2	TGTGCCACATACAGGGCCCCTTTATACTATGGCTACACCTTC	CATYRAPLYYGYTF
-	TRBV19	-	TRBJ1-6	TGTGCCAGTAGTAAGGGGGGGGGTGTCCCTTTTTCACCCCTCCACTTT	CASSKGGGVPFSPLHF
TRBD2	TRBV4-1	-	TRBJ2-2	TGCGCCAGCAGCCCCGCTACCGGGACTAGCGGGGGCGTAACCGGGGAGCTGTTTTTT	CASSPATGTSGGVTGELFF
TRBD1	TRBV7-3	-	TRBJ1-4	TGTGCCAGCAGCCTCTTGGGACAGGGTAGGGAAAAACTGTTTTTT	CASSLLGQGREKLFF
TRBD1	TRBV13	-	TRBJ1-3	TGTGCCAGCAGCCTACGGACAGGGAAAAACACCATATATTTT	CASSLRTGKNTIYF
TRBD1	TRBV2	-	TRBJ1-1	TGTGCCAGCACCGGACAGGGGATAGTGGCCACTGAAGCTTTCTTT	CASTGQGIVATEAFF
-	TRBV7-3	-	TRBJ2-5	TGTGCCAGCAGCCCGAGAGGGGGTACCCCAGAGACCCAGTACTTC	CASSPRGGTPETQYF
-	TRBV19	-	TRBJ1-5	TGTGCCAGCCGGACAGAAAGTCAGCCCCAGCATTTT	CASRTESQPQHF
TRBD2	TRBV7-2	once	TRBJ2-4	TGTGCCAGCAGCTTAGGACTAGCGGGAGGTATGGCCAAAAACATTCAGTACTTC	CASSLGLAGGMAKNIQYF
TRBD1	TRBV13	-	TRBJ2-7	TGTGCCAGCAGCACCCTACTACCATCGCTGCAGGGGGCGCGGTACGAGCAGTACTTC	CASSTLLPSLQGARYEQYF
TRBD2	TRBV6-5	-	TRBJ2-1	TGTGCCAGCAGACGGGTAGCGGGCAATGAGCAGTTCTTC	CASRRVAGNEQFF
-	TRBV7-9	-	TRBJ2-7	TGTGCCAGCAGCTACGACTCCGCCGGCGAGCAGTACTTC	CASSYDSAGEQYF
TRBD1	TRBV6-5	few	TRBJ1-2	TGTGCCAGCAGTTGGACAGGTGCATATGGCTACACCTTC	CASSWTGAYGYTF
-	TRBV2	-	TRBJ1-2	TGTGCCAGCATCCCCTTAGACAGGAACTATGGCTACACCTTC	CASIPLDRNYGYTF
-	TRBV11-2	once	TRBJ2-3	TGTGCCAGCAGCCCCCGACTTACCGCTAGCACAGATACGCAGTATTTT	CASSPRLTASTDTQYF
-	TRBV19	-	TRBJ2-7	TGTGCCAGTAGGATGACAGGTCGCCTTAGGGGAAGCTCCTACGAGCAGTACTTC	CASRMTGRLRGSSYEQYF
-	TRBV5-4	-	TRBJ1-1	TGTGCCAGCAGCTTGGGGGGAGGCACTGAAGCTTTCTTT	CASSLGGGTEAFF
TRBD2	TRBV4-3	once	TRBJ2-7	TGCGCCAGCAGCCAACAGCGGGAGTCCTACGAGCAGTACTTC	CASSQQRESYEQYF
TRBD2	TRBV7-7	-	TRBJ2-3	TGTGCCAGCAGCTCTCAACTCGGACTAGCGGGAGTCCCAGATACGCAGTATTTT	CASSSQLGLAGVPDTQYF
TRBD1	TRBV19	-	TRBJ1-2	TGTGCCAGTAGTGTCCACCCCGGGACAGGGAGCTATGGCTACACCTTC	CASSVHPGTGSYGYTF
TRBD1	TRBV7-9	-	TRBJ1-5	TGTGCCAGCAGCTTAGGGGACAGGGGGCTCAATCAGCCCCAGCATTTT	CASSLGDRGLNQPQHF
TRBD1	TRBV6-5	-	TRBJ2-7	TGTGCCACCCGGGACAGGGGGTCCTACGAGCAGTACTTC	CATRDRGSYEQYF